The 6 T cell receptor beta chains presented below share a single source sample, sequenced in a study of post-analysis software for immune sequencing data. Researchers reported that TCR beta cDNA libraries carried unique molecular identifiers. TCRdb analysed the PCR reads with MiXCR anew, one entry per CDR3 protein. The sample holds under 200,000 distinct CDR3 sequences, under 40% seen once. Sequenced material: blood, taken after autologous hematopoietic stem cell transplantation. The source is a girl aged 10-17 years with multiple sclerosis.

There are a few counts of this clonotype. The chain is built from TRBV9 and TRBJ2-4; 8 nucleotides match TRBD2. The DNA end favors TRBJ2-5, so the J call may be wrong. CDR3 length: 14 amino acids. Germline-derived CDR1 and CDR2 are SGDLS and YYNGEE. This CDR3 reads CASSVSGGRETQYF. The DNA for the CDR3 is TGTGCCAGCAGCGTATCTGGCGGGAGGGAGACCCAGTACTTC.

The genes are TRBV12-3 or TRBV12-4 and TRBJ1-1; D not certain. The CDR3 loop spans 12 amino acids. V shed 5 bases and J shed 4 bases, with 8 bases lying between them. The CDR3 is CASSGGFTEAFF. DNA of the CDR3: TGTGCCAGCAGTGGTGGGTTCACTGAAGCTTTCTTT.

This clonotype was observed a single time. The chain employs TRBV6-6 and TRBJ2-1, with D tentatively TRBD1 or TRBD2 (5 bases each). Germline-derived CDR1 and CDR2 are MNHNY and SVGAGI (reference sequence). V lost 7 bases and J 6 bases, leaving 19 bases between the germline ends. The CDR3 length is 15 residues. The CDR3: CASTGPGTGINEQFF. CDR3 nucleotides: TGTGCCAGCACCGGACCCGGGACGGGCATCAATGAGCAGTTCTTC.

Ten or more counts support this clonotype. This chain connects TRBV5-8 to TRBJ2-7; 11 bases match TRBD2. The CDR3 has 16 residues. The V and J ends lost 4 bases and 4 bases, in that order; junction bases with no gene match: 10. Germline values: CDR1 SGHTS, CDR2 YDEGEE. The CDR3 region has the DNA TGTGCCAGCAGCAACGCCGGGACTAGCGGCTGGTACGAGCAGTACTTC. It translates to CASSNAGTSGWYEQYF.

This clonotype has ten or more counts. The rearrangement joins TRBV12-3 or TRBV12-4 to TRBJ1-5; 8 positions agree with TRBD1. The length of the CDR3 is 18 residues. V lost 6 bases and J lost 5; bases outside the gene matches: 18. The CDR3 nucleotides are TGTGCCAGCAGCTCCCAGGGGGCCAAGGCCCCCGGCCATCAGCCCCAGCATTTT. Translated: CASSSQGAKAPGHQPQHF.

V and J are TRBV12-3 or TRBV12-4 and TRBJ2-7, with 7 nucleotides matching TRBD2. The CDR3 totals 14 residues. The V segment lost 6 bases and the J segment 0 bases; nucleotides outside the gene matches: 5. CDR3 loop: CASRPGGSSYEQYF. In DNA form, the CDR3 reads TGTGCCAGCAGGCCGGGCGGGAGCTCCTACGAGCAGTACTTC.